This T cell receptor beta chain was recorded in a study of cytomegalovirus exposure and HLA in healthy donors. The CDR3 is 15 amino acids. CDR1 and CDR2 (germline): MNHNS, SASEGT. After removal of 6 bases from V and 8 bases from J, the junction contained 11 bases not matched to a gene. Sequenced by immunoSEQ multiplex PCR; TCRdb stores in-frame clones only, minus some. The table lists 120,000 or so clones, 75% to 90% of them singletons. The rearrangement joins TRBV6-1 to TRBJ1-2; TRBD1 aligns across 11 bases. The sample taken for sequencing was PBMCs. The clonotype originates from a woman aged 18-30 years in good health and CMV-seronegative. The CDR3 DNA reads as TGTGCCAGCAGGGAGGGACAGGGGGTCTCTCGCGGCTACACCTTC. Translated, it gives CASREGQGVSRGYTF.